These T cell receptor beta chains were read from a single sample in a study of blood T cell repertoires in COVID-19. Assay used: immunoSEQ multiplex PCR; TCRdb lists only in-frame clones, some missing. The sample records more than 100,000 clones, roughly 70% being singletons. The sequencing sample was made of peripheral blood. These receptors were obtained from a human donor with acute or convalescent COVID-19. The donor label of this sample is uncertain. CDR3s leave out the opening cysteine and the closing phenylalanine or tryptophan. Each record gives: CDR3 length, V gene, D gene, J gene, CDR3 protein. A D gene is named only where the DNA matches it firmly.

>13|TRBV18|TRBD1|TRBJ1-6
ASSPRQGINSPLH
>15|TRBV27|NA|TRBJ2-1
ASSLGSGRGAYNEQF
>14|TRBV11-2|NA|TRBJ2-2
ASSGGGGLATGELF
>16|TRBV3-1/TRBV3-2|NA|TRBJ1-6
ASSQVGLPRSYNSPLH
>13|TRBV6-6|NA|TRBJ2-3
ASSKSGGLTDTQY
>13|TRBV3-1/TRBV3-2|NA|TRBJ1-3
ASSLIGGAENTIY
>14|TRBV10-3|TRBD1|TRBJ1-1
AISEFTGGGNTEAF
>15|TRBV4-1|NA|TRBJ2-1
ASSPGTGLSSYNEQF
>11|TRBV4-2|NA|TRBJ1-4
ASSPTDRRKLF
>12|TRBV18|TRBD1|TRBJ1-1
ASSPRGLDTEAF
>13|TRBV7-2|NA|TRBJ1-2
ASSLDAGSNYGYT
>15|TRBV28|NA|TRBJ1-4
ASSLFSGGGRYEKLF
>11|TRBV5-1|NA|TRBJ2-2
ASSFQEAGELF
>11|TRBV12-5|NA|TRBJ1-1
ARGGGGDTEAF
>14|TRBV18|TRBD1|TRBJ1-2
ASSPTEGTGGSGYT
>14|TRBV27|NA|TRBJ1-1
ASSTRVGAPNTEAF
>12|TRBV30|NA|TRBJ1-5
AWSHSRESQPQH
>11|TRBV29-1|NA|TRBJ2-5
SVTGQLQETQY
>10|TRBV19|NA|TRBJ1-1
ASTSTTGWAF
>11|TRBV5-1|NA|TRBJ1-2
ASSLGGGYGYT